The 9 T cell receptor beta chains presented below share a single source sample, sequenced in a study of blood T cell repertoires in COVID-19. Assay used: immunoSEQ multiplex PCR; TCRdb lists only in-frame clones, some missing. The table shows approximately 300,000 clones, with about 87% occurring only once. Sequencing used peripheral blood. The source is a woman between 50 and 59 years old with COVID-19, enrolled during active disease.

The chain is built from TRBV6-1 and TRBJ2-4; 8 bases match TRBD1. This CDR3 comprises 18 residues. CDR1 and CDR2 (germline): MNHNS, SASEGT. V gave up 4 bases and J gave up 0 bases; unmatched junction bases: 11. Here the CDR3 reads CASSAGTGQLLAKNIQYF. The CDR3 region has the DNA TGTGCCAGCAGTGCCGGGACAGGCCAGCTCCTAGCCAAAAACATTCAGTACTTC.

V gene TRBV3-1 (or the pseudogene TRBV3-2) combines with J gene TRBJ2-7, with TRBD2 matching 8 bases. The CDR3 has 14 amino acids. V was clipped by 0 bases and J by 6 bases; unmatched bases: 4. Germline values: CDR1 LGHDT, CDR2 YNNKEL (reference sequence). The CDR3 reads CASSQDGSGSEQYF. In DNA form, the CDR3 reads TGTGCCAGCAGCCAAGACGGGAGCGGGAGCGAGCAGTACTTC.

V gene TRBV10-1 combines with J gene TRBJ2-5; 13 nucleotides line up with TRBD2. Germline trimming cut 6 bases from V and 4 bases from J; bases unmatched to any gene: 8. CDR1 WNHNN and CDR2 SYGVQD come from the germline V gene (reference sequence). The CDR3 has 16 amino acids. The CDR3 reads CASSSSGLAGVETQYF. The CDR3 DNA reads TGCGCCAGCAGCTCTAGCGGACTAGCGGGAGTAGAGACCCAGTACTTC.

The chain is built from TRBV13 and TRBJ2-2, with D perhaps matching TRBD2 (5 bases). In germline, CDR1 is PRHDT, CDR2 FYEKMQ (reference sequence). This CDR3 has 12 amino acids. The germline V and J ends were trimmed by 9 bases and 7 bases, with 12 bases remaining between them. CDR3 loop: CASTLRVGELFF. Written as DNA, the CDR3 is TGTGCCAGTACGTTGCGGGTCGGGGAGCTGTTTTTT.

The rearrangement links TRBV11-1 to TRBJ2-5; 14 positions match TRBD2. The CDR3 runs to 16 residues. The junction had 5 bases not matched to a gene; V was cut back by 4 bases and J by 4 bases. Germline CDR1 is SGHAT and CDR2 is FQDESV (reference sequence). CDR3 sequence (DNA): TGTGCCAGCAGCTCCGCCGGGACTAGCGGGAGAGAGACCCAGTACTTC. This sequence encodes CASSSAGTSGRETQYF.

J is TRBJ2-3 and V is TRBV5-5, with 7 bases aligning to TRBD1. CDR3 size: 14 residues. The junction had 2 bases not matched to a gene; V was cut back by 0 bases and J by 4 bases. The V gene's germline CDR1 is SGHKS and CDR2 YYEKEE (reference sequence). CDR3 nucleotides: TGTGCCAGCAGCTTGGATACAGGGGCAGATACGCAGTATTTT. This encodes CASSLDTGADTQYF. Full variable domain (rest looked up from reference TRBV5-5 and TRBJ2-3): DAGVTQSPTHLIKTRGQQVTLRCSPISGHKSVSWYQQVLGQGPQFIFQYYEKEERGRGNFPDRFSARQFPNYSSELNVNALLLGDSALYLCASSLDTGADTQYFGPGTRLTVL.

This clone was counted once. The chain carries TRBV10-1 and TRBJ2-2; the match to TRBD2 covers 7 bases. The length of the CDR3 is 15 residues. V lost 2 bases, J lost 10 bases, and 10 bases stayed unmatched. The V gene's germline CDR1 is WNHNN and CDR2 SYGVQD (reference sequence). DNA of the CDR3: TGCGCCAGCAGTGAGGCAGGCAGTAGACTAGCGGAGCTGTTTTTT. Translation: CASSEAGSRLAELFF.

The chain combines TRBV5-1 with TRBJ2-1, with D tentatively TRBD2 (6 bases). The CDR3 covers 14 residues. CDR1 and CDR2 (germline): SGHRS, YFSETQ. The germline V and J ends were trimmed by 0 bases and 6 bases, with 10 bases remaining between them. CDR3 sequence: CASSLVMEGNEQFF. DNA of the CDR3: TGCGCCAGCAGCTTGGTTATGGAGGGCAATGAGCAGTTCTTC.

The CDR3 loop is CSGRDYTDTQYF. CDR3 coding DNA: TGCAGCGGGCGGGACTACACAGATACGCAGTATTTT. This sequence joins TRBV29-1 and TRBJ2-3; TRBD2 matches 7 bases. Germline assignment: CDR1 SQVTM and CDR2 ANQGSEA. This CDR3 contains 12 residues. The ends lost 7 bases at V and 2 bases at J; junction bases unmatched: 3.